A selection of T cell receptor beta chains follows, all from one sample in a study of cytomegalovirus exposure and HLA in healthy donors. Sequenced by immunoSEQ multiplex PCR; TCRdb stores in-frame clones only, minus some. This table has roughly 63,000 clones, more than 80% appearing once. Sequenced material: PBMCs. The receptor source for this set is a woman younger than 30 in good health and CMV-seronegative. CDR3s include the opening cysteine and the closing phenylalanine or tryptophan. A D gene is named only where the DNA matches it firmly. Only some rows state a clone size, as once, few, many or a class for expanded clones.

v_gene	abundance	d_gene	j_gene	CDR3nt	CDR3aa
TRBV19	.	TRBD1	TRBJ1-3	TGTGCCAGTAGATCGCCGACAGGGGCAGGAAACACCATATATTTT	CASRSPTGAGNTIYF
TRBV30	.	TRBD1	TRBJ1-1	TGTGCCTGGAGTTCCGAACGAGGGGGCCCCTCTGAAGCTTTCTTT	CAWSSERGGPSEAFF
TRBV29-1	.	TRBD1	TRBJ2-1	TGCAGCGTTGTCTACAGGGGAAACAATGAGCAGTTCTTC	CSVVYRGNNEQFF
TRBV7-2	.	.	TRBJ1-1	TGTGCCAGCAGCTTATATTACACGAACACTGAAGCTTTCTTT	CASSLYYTNTEAFF
TRBV19	.	TRBD2	TRBJ2-3	TGTGCCAGTAGTATTCGAGGGCGGGGGAGCGTCACAGATACGCAGTATTTT	CASSIRGRGSVTDTQYF
TRBV5-1	.	.	TRBJ2-3	TGCGCCAGCAGCCCCTTGAGCACAGATACGCAGTATTTT	CASSPLSTDTQYF
TRBV6-4	once	TRBD2	TRBJ2-2	TGTGCCAGCAGAACAAGCGGGGACACCGGGGAGCTGTTTTTT	CASRTSGDTGELFF
TRBV5-4	once	TRBD2	TRBJ2-1	TGTGCCAGCAGCCGTGGTCGGCGGGAGAATGAGCAGTTCTTC	CASSRGRRENEQFF
TRBV5-1	.	.	TRBJ2-5	TGCGCCAGCTACCTGGAACAGGGATCCCAAGAGACCCAGTACTTC	CASYLEQGSQETQYF
TRBV29-1	.	.	TRBJ1-1	TGCAGCGTTGAAGCCGCAGGGGTTGAAGCTTTCTTT	CSVEAAGVEAFF
TRBV28	.	TRBD1	TRBJ1-2	TGTGCCAGCAGTTTATATTCTTCGGGGGGCCAAACCGACAGGGGTGGAAACTATGGCTACACCTTC	CASSLYSSGGQTDRGGNYGYTF
TRBV2	.	TRBD2	TRBJ2-3	TGTGCCAGCAGCCCCGAGGCGCGGGGGGGCTCGGATACGCAGTATTTT	CASSPEARGGSDTQYF
TRBV30	.	TRBD2	TRBJ2-1	TGTGCCTGGAGCGGGGGGGCCCACAATGAGCAGTTCTTC	CAWSGGAHNEQFF
TRBV6-5	.	.	TRBJ1-3	TGTGCCAGCAGTCCACAGAATTCTGGAAACACCATATATTTT	CASSPQNSGNTIYF
TRBV6-6	.	.	TRBJ1-5	TGTGCCAGCATGGGGGCTTCCCGCAATCAGCCCCAGCATTTT	CASMGASRNQPQHF
TRBV19	.	.	TRBJ2-6	TGTGCCACCCGACTCGCCTCAAATTCTGGGGCCAACGTCCTGACTTTC	CATRLASNSGANVLTF
TRBV28	.	TRBD1	TRBJ2-1	TGTGCCAGCAGTTTTTCAGGGGGCTCCTACAATGAGCAGTTCTTC	CASSFSGGSYNEQFF
TRBV4-1	.	.	TRBJ1-4	TGCGCCAGCAGATCCCCGGGACTAGCGGGATCGCTTTCGCGGGATGAAAAACTGTTTTTT	CASRSPGLAGSLSRDEKLFF
TRBV28	.	.	TRBJ1-1	TGTGCCAGCAGTTCCGCGGAAACTGAAGCTTTCTTT	CASSSAETEAFF
TRBV4-2	.	.	TRBJ2-1	TGTGCCAGCAGCCAAGATACTAGCTCCTACAATGAGCAGTTCTTC	CASSQDTSSYNEQFF
TRBV6-4	.	TRBD2	TRBJ2-1	TGTGCCAGCAGTGACTCTGCTAGCGGGGTAGACAATGAGCAGTTCTTC	CASSDSASGVDNEQFF
TRBV7-8	.	TRBD1	TRBJ1-2	TGTGCCAGCAGCTTAGCCAGGACAGGGGGCTATGGCTACACCTTC	CASSLARTGGYGYTF
TRBV6-5	.	.	TRBJ2-4	TGTGCCAGCAAAACCCAGGGTGGGGACATTCAGTACTTC	CASKTQGGDIQYF
TRBV19	few	.	TRBJ2-1	TGTGCCAGTAGTACCATCGACAAGTGGGGGGGCGATGAGCAGTTCTTC	CASSTIDKWGGDEQFF
TRBV29-1	.	.	TRBJ2-3	TGCAGCGGCGGAGACGGAAGCACAGATACGCAGTATTTT	CSGGDGSTDTQYF
TRBV18	.	.	TRBJ2-5	TGTGCCAGCTCACCATCCGGGACAACCCAGTACTTC	CASSPSGTTQYF
TRBV11-2	.	.	TRBJ2-3	TGTGCCAGCAGCTCCACCAGGTCGGGAAGGGCAGATACGCAGTATTTT	CASSSTRSGRADTQYF
TRBV2	.	.	TRBJ2-5	TGTGCCAGCAGTGATTCCCCAGGGCAAGAGACCCAGTACTTC	CASSDSPGQETQYF
TRBV4-1	.	TRBD2	TRBJ2-5	TGCGCCAGCAGCCTCAGACGGGGGGTTGAAGAGACCCAGTACTTC	CASSLRRGVEETQYF
TRBV28	.	TRBD1	TRBJ1-4	TGTGCCAGCAGTGTACAGGGGGATGGTAATGAAAAACTGTTTTTT	CASSVQGDGNEKLFF
TRBV27	.	.	TRBJ1-2	TGTGCCAGCAGTTTACACGGAGGCTATGGCTACACCTTC	CASSLHGGYGYTF
TRBV28	.	.	TRBJ2-2	TGTGCCAGCAGTTCCCCGGCCTCGGGAAACACCGGGGAGCTGTTTTTT	CASSSPASGNTGELFF
TRBV25-1	.	.	TRBJ2-5	TGTGCCAGCAGTGACCATGCCCGGGGATATCAAGAGACCCAGTACTTC	CASSDHARGYQETQYF
TRBV10-2	.	.	TRBJ2-3	TGCGCCAGCAGTGATGTTGTGGGGGGAAACACAGATACGCAGTATTTT	CASSDVVGGNTDTQYF
TRBV7-2	.	TRBD1	TRBJ2-3	TGTGCCAGCAGCTCCAGACAGGGCTGGACAGATACGCAGTATTTT	CASSSRQGWTDTQYF
TRBV11-2	.	TRBD1	TRBJ2-7	TGTGCCAGCAGCTTAGTAGGAACCGGGACAGGGGGCCCCTACGAGCAGTACTTC	CASSLVGTGTGGPYEQYF
TRBV5-4	once	TRBD1	TRBJ1-1	TGTGCCAGCAGCATTGGACAGGGACAGAACACTGAAGCTTTCTTT	CASSIGQGQNTEAFF
TRBV11-2	.	.	TRBJ2-7	TGTGCCAGCAGCTTAGGGAGTCTCGTCAACTCCTACGAGCAGTACTTC	CASSLGSLVNSYEQYF
TRBV5-1	.	TRBD1	TRBJ2-2	TGCGCCAGCAGCACCTCGCCCGACAGGGGTGGGACCGGGGAGCTGTTTTTT	CASSTSPDRGGTGELFF
TRBV10-1	.	.	TRBJ2-1	TGCGCCAGCAGTGAAGAAGGGCAGGGCTCCTACAATGAGCAGTTCTTC	CASSEEGQGSYNEQFF
TRBV5-1	.	.	TRBJ1-2	TGCGCCAGCAGCTCCGATACAGGGTACTATGGCTACACCTTC	CASSSDTGYYGYTF
TRBV4-1	.	TRBD2	TRBJ2-3	TGCGCCAGCAGCCAACCCCCCCGTGGGAGGGAGAGAGATACGCAGTATTTT	CASSQPPRGRERDTQYF
TRBV30	.	.	TRBJ2-7	TGTGCCTGGAGTATTACCCGGGACTTACTTTCCCCCTACGAGCAGTACTTC	CAWSITRDLLSPYEQYF
TRBV21-1	once	.	TRBJ1-6	TGTGCCGCACAGGGTTTTACCTATAATTCACCCCTCCACTTT	CAAQGFTYNSPLHF
TRBV9	.	TRBD2	TRBJ2-3	TGTGCCAGCAGCGTAGCTACCCTAGCGGGAGGGACGCAGTATTTT	CASSVATLAGGTQYF
TRBV6-1	.	TRBD1	TRBJ2-7	TGTGCCAGCAGTCAACAGGGGGCGCGCGAGCAGTACTTC	CASSQQGAREQYF
TRBV6-6	.	.	TRBJ2-4	TGTGCCAGCAGCCACGGGATCCCAACGAAAAACATTCAGTACTTC	CASSHGIPTKNIQYF